This T cell receptor (beta chain) originates from a study of CD8 T cells in Susac syndrome (dated by TCRdb to between 2018 and 2021). Background for the entire study: Whether CD8+ T cell activation and differentiation in Susac syndrome was antigen driven was tested using repertoire sequencing.

Its CDR3 holds 12 amino acids, cysteine through phenylalanine. Of the read, only the CDR3 DNA is kept; its 36 bases are in frame from base 1. Deletion took 7 bases off V and 6 bases off J, with a span of 10 bases between the germline ends. The germline V gene (reference sequence) supplies CDR1 LNHDA and CDR2 SQIVND. For this clonotype: The specificity of this receptor is unknown. Base-call qualities are not available, and no considerably larger clone is one nucleotide away.

Peripheral blood CD8+ and CD4+ T cells from healthy donors, Susac syndrome patients and multiple sclerosis patients were profiled by high-throughput TCR beta sequencing. Treatment-naive patients with stable or active relapsing-remitting disease fulfilling revised McDonald criteria were used as multiple sclerosis controls. Bulk CD8+ and CD4+ T cells were purified by magnetic negative isolation, while CD8+ TEMRA cells were enriched using FACS. Blood was collected in EDTA tubes and processed within 24 hours, with PBMCs isolated through density gradient centrifugation. PBMCs intended for TCR sequencing were frozen in liquid nitrogen and were later thawed in a 37 degrees C water bath. Purity of sorted or isolated CD4+, CD8+ and CD8+ TEMRA cells was at least 90%. The full study reports these points: The study acknowledged that relatively few individuals were included in the TCR sequencing and HLA analysis.

RNA was extracted using the RNeasy kit, and about 0.45 to 1 ug of the RNA was reverse transcribed with random hexamers. The immunoSEQ multiplex PCR assay, covering 54 Vbeta and 13 Jbeta segments, was used to amplify TCR beta CDR3 regions. To correct PCR amplification bias, a synthetic template baseline was used for both primer optimization and computational correction. On the study's bioinformatics: Only productive sequences were kept, with reads annotated to V, D and J genes according to IMGT and analyzed in immunoSEQ Analyzer. Clonality was computed as one minus Shannon entropy normalized by log2 of the number of productive unique sequences. For each patient and control, public and private clones were evaluated within the 100 most prevalent clones. Clones were defined as Susac-specific if absent from the healthy and MS cohorts, from over a thousand published viral clones and from other ImmuneACCESS disease sequences. TCRdb ran its own pipeline on the public reads, namely fastp trimming at Q25 and MiXCR clone calling, and kept in-frame beta chains. Here each entry gathers all rows of one CDR3 protein and keeps the most common genes and DNA. The V and J calls come from TCRdb's annotation, not from the publication. The sample table records roughly 170,000 distinct CDR3 sequences; approximately 94% of these occur just once. The ten largest clones take up more than 0.08% of the sample.

The V gene is TRBV19 and the J gene is TRBJ2-1, with no reliable assignment of the D segment. The source of this sequence is a human donor with multiple sclerosis. Specimen: CD4+ T cells from PBMCs. The CDR3 is CASTGSGNEQFF. The DNA reads as follows: TGTGCCAGTACCGGGTCGGGCAATGAGCAGTTCTTC.